The source of this T cell receptor beta chain is a study of human T cells and chemical hapten exposure. Across the study: Each week of the roughly 25-week study, patients had diphenylcyclopropenone applied to the scalp.

Specified time point: patch test 3, about 24 weeks after DPC sensitization. Stated treatment: therapeutic diphenylcyclopropenone sensitization with weekly scalp DPC. Suited to DPC and affected by alopecia, the donors ranged from 18 to 70 years old. MiXCR, applied by TCRdb to the RACE reads, yields one record per CDR3 protein. The sample lists 55,000 to 75,000 distinct CDR3 sequences; about an eighth were seen once. This clonotype came up once. The antigen remains unidentified. Findings of the study overall: A positive correlation with patch test score was found for PT1 expanded TCR counts. Controls formed significantly fewer large CDR3 similarity clusters than expanded TCRs did.

The receptor's source is a man between 25 and 39 years old with alopecia areata. Some clones in this sample may be carry-over from other donors' samples. The sample was whole blood, taken in connection with sensitization to the hapten diphenylcyclopropenone (DPC).

DNA for the CDR3: TGTGCCAGCAGGACCAGACAGGGGGACACTGAAGCTTTCTTT. Translation: CASRTRQGDTEAFF. The rearrangement uses TRBV7-2 and TRBJ1-1; TRBD1 agrees at 9 bases. V lost 6 bases to trimming and J lost 3 bases; unmatched junction nucleotides: 5. CDR1 is SGHTA and CDR2 is FQGNSA in the germline V gene. This CDR3 region has 14 residues.